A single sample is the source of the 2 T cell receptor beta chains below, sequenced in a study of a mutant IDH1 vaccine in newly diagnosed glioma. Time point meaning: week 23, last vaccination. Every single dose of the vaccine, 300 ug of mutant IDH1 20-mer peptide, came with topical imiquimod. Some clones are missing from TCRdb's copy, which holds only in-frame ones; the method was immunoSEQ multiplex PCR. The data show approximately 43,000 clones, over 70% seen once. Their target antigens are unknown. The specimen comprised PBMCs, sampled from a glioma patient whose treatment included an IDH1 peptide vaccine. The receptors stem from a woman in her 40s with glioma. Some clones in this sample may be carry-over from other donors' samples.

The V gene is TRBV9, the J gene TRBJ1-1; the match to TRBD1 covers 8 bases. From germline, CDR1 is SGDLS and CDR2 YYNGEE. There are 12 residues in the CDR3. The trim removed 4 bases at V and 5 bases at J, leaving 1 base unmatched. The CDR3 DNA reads TGTGCCAGCAGCACAGGGGGTACTGAAGCTTTCTTT. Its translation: CASSTGGTEAFF.

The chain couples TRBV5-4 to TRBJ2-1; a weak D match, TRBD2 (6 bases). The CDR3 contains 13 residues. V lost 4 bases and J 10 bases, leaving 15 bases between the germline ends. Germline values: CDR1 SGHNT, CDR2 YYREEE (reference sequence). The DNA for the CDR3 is TGTGCCAGCAGCCCCGGTCGGGGGTACGAGCAGTTCTTC. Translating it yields CASSPGRGYEQFF.